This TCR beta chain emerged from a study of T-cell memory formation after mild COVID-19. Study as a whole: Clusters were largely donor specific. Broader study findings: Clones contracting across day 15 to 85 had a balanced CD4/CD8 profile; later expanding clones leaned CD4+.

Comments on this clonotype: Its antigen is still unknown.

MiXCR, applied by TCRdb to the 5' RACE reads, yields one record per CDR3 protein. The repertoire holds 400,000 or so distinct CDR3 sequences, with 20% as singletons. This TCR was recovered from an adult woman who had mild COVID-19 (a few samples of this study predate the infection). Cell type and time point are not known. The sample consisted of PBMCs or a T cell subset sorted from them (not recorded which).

CDR3 sequence (DNA): TGCAGTGCCTTCCGGGACAGGGTCCACAATGAGCAGTTCTTC. This gives the protein CSAFRDRVHNEQFF. The J gene is TRBJ2-1, the V gene TRBV20-1; 9 nucleotides agree with TRBD1. With 6 bases clipped from V and 5 bases from J, the junction kept 8 bases outside the gene matches. The CDR3 is made up of 14 amino acids. Germline V lookup: CDR1 DFQATT, CDR2 SNEGSKA (reference sequence).